The rows below give T cell receptor beta chains drawn from one sample of a study of post-analysis software for immune sequencing data. Each CDR3 protein gets one entry after TCRdb re-called the PCR reads with MiXCR. The sample lists around 710,000 distinct CDR3 sequences; 40% to 55% were seen once. The sample was blood. These receptor sequences come from a girl aged 10-17 years with multiple sclerosis. The CDR3 runs from the conserved cysteine through the conserved F or W. D genes are given only for firm matches. Rows give clone size only sometimes, using once, few, many, or a class for an expanded clone.

TGCAGCGTTCTACAGGGGGCTCAAAATGAGCAGTTCTTC,CSVLQGAQNEQFF,TRBV29-1,TRBJ2-1,TRBD1,-
TGCGCCAGCAGCTACGGACAGGGGGAGAACGAGCAGTACTTC,CASSYGQGENEQYF,TRBV5-1,TRBJ2-7,TRBD1,-
TGTGCCAGCAGTTACGGGCACACGCAGTATTTT,CASSYGHTQYF,TRBV12-3/TRBV12-4,TRBJ2-3,-,-
TGTGCCAGCAGCTTAGCCGGAGATCAGCCCCGGCATTTT,CASSLAGDQPRHF,TRBV7-9,TRBJ1-5,-,once
TGTGCCAGCAGTTCGGGCAAGGGGACAGGCAAAGAAAAACTGTTTTTT,CASSSGKGTGKEKLFF,TRBV14,TRBJ1-4,TRBD1,-
TGTGCCAGCAGTGAATACTTTACGCGGGAGGTGACAGATACGCAGTATTTT,CASSEYFTREVTDTQYF,TRBV25-1,TRBJ2-3,TRBD2,-
TGTGCCAGTACCAGGGGGGATAGCAATCAGCCCCAGCATTTT,CASTRGDSNQPQHF,TRBV19,TRBJ1-5,TRBD1,-
TGTGCCAGCAGGGAGAGCGGGGTCCCTCCCTACAATGAGCAGTTCTTC,CASRESGVPPYNEQFF,TRBV6-2/TRBV6-3,TRBJ2-1,TRBD2,-
TGTGCCAGCAGCCAAGGATACGGAGGAGAGACCCAGTACTTC,CASSQGYGGETQYF,TRBV3-1,TRBJ2-5,-,-
TGTGCCAGCAGCGACCCGGGACTAGCGGACGAGCAGTACTTC,CASSDPGLADEQYF,TRBV28,TRBJ2-7,TRBD2,-
TGCGCCAGCAGACCCCCGGGGGTTCCCTACGAGCAGTACTTC,CASRPPGVPYEQYF,TRBV10-2,TRBJ2-7,-,-
TGCGCCAGCAGTGAACTAGCGGGAGCGGTCAATGAGCAGTTCTTC,CASSELAGAVNEQFF,TRBV10-2,TRBJ2-1,TRBD2,-
TGTGCCAGCAGTTCCCCCGGGGATTACCTGAATGAGCAGTTCTTC,CASSSPGDYLNEQFF,TRBV12-3/TRBV12-4,TRBJ2-1,-,-
TGCAGCGTAAGAGGACGCTACGAGCAGTACTTC,CSVRGRYEQYF,TRBV29-1,TRBJ2-7,-,-
TGTGCCAGCAGTTACATCTTTTTAGGAGGGGCCTACGAGCAGTACTTC,CASSYIFLGGAYEQYF,TRBV6-6,TRBJ2-7,-,-
TGTGCCACCAGCGGCGGACAGTCCTACGAGCAGTACTTC,CATSGGQSYEQYF,TRBV24-1,TRBJ2-7,-,-
TGTGCCAGCAGGAAGGGACGGGGCACAGATACGCAGTATTTT,CASRKGRGTDTQYF,TRBV6-5,TRBJ2-3,-,-
TGTGCCAGCAGCTTGACAGGGCTATCCTACGAGCAGTACTTC,CASSLTGLSYEQYF,TRBV5-6,TRBJ2-7,-,-
TGCAGTGCCCCCCTAGCGGGCCACCTCCAAGAGACCCAGTACTTC,CSAPLAGHLQETQYF,TRBV20-1,TRBJ2-5,TRBD2,few
TGTGCCAGCAGACCCGGGACTAGCATGTGGAATGAGCAGTTCTTC,CASRPGTSMWNEQFF,TRBV7-2,TRBJ2-1,TRBD2,-
TGTGCTAGTGGTTTCAGACAGGGCTACGAGCAGTACTTC,CASGFRQGYEQYF,TRBV12-5,TRBJ2-7,TRBD1,-
TGTGCCAGCAGCCCGCGACAGGGTCCCCTTTACGAGCAGTACTTC,CASSPRQGPLYEQYF,TRBV11-1,TRBJ2-7,TRBD1,-
TGTGCCAGCAGCTTGGCACAGGGGGGGTCCTTCTATGGCTACACCTTC,CASSLAQGGSFYGYTF,TRBV5-6,TRBJ1-2,TRBD1,-
TGTGCCAGCAGTGTGGTACAGGGGAGCTCCTATGGCTACACCTTC,CASSVVQGSSYGYTF,TRBV2,TRBJ1-2,TRBD1,-
TGCAGCGTTGCCGCCGGGACCTTGGAAAAACTGTTTTTT,CSVAAGTLEKLFF,TRBV29-1,TRBJ1-4,-,-
TGTGCCAGCAGCCGGGGGCCACAGCCCCAGCATTTT,CASSRGPQPQHF,TRBV7-9,TRBJ1-5,-,few
TGTGCCATCAGTGAGCGGGACAAGGGTGCCTACGAGCAGTACTTC,CAISERDKGAYEQYF,TRBV10-3,TRBJ2-7,-,few
TGTGCCAGCAGTTACACCCTAGCGGGGGGTCAAGAGACCCAGTACTTC,CASSYTLAGGQETQYF,TRBV6-2/TRBV6-3,TRBJ2-5,TRBD2,-
TGTGCCAGCAGCTTAGGGCGTCAGGTTTACAATGAGCAGTACTTC,CASSLGRQVYNEQYF,TRBV7-9,TRBJ2-5,-,-
TGCAGTGCTAGAGAGGCGGGAGTCTACGAGCAGTACTTC,CSAREAGVYEQYF,TRBV20-1,TRBJ2-7,TRBD2,-
TGTGCCAGCACCCTAAATGGACTAGCGGGAGATGAGCAGTTCTTC,CASTLNGLAGDEQFF,TRBV2,TRBJ2-1,TRBD2,-
TGTGCCAGCAGCTTAGACCCGGGACACCCTTACGAGCAGTACTTC,CASSLDPGHPYEQYF,TRBV7-2,TRBJ2-7,-,few
TGTGCCAGCAGTTCCACCCCTAGCGGGAAGTACCAAGAGACCCAGTACTTC,CASSSTPSGKYQETQYF,TRBV12-3/TRBV12-4,TRBJ2-5,TRBD2,-
TGTGCCAGCAGTTTTGGGGGACAGGGGGTGCCCCAGCATTTT,CASSFGGQGVPQHF,TRBV12-3/TRBV12-4,TRBJ1-5,TRBD1,-
TGTGCCAGCAGCTTAGCGCAGGGACCCCCCGACGAGCAGTACTTC,CASSLAQGPPDEQYF,TRBV7-6,TRBJ2-7,-,few
TGTGCCAGCAGCCCAGGACTAGCGGGAGCCGATGAGCAGTTCTTC,CASSPGLAGADEQFF,TRBV7-3,TRBJ2-1,TRBD2,once
TGTGCCAGCAGTCAACTAGCGGGAGGGACAAAGGCGAATGAGCAGTTCTTC,CASSQLAGGTKANEQFF,TRBV28,TRBJ2-1,TRBD2,-
TGTGCCAGCAGTGACCCTTGGGGGTCTGAGCAGTTCTTC,CASSDPWGSEQFF,TRBV2,TRBJ2-1,-,-
TGTGCCAGCAGCGGACACAGGGGTTCATCCTCTGGGGCCAACGTCCTGACTTTC,CASSGHRGSSSGANVLTF,TRBV9,TRBJ2-6,TRBD1,-
TGTGCCAGCAGTTTATGGGGGACTAGCGGGATCACAGATACGCAGTATTTT,CASSLWGTSGITDTQYF,TRBV28,TRBJ2-3,TRBD2,-
TGTGCCAGCAGCCCGGAGACTAGCTCAGAGACCCAGTACTTC,CASSPETSSETQYF,TRBV7-9,TRBJ2-5,TRBD2,-
TGCAGCGTTGCGGCAGGGAGTAGCACAGATACGCAGTATTTT,CSVAAGSSTDTQYF,TRBV29-1,TRBJ2-3,-,few
TGTGCCAGCAGTTACACGGATTCTAGCTCCTACAATGAGCAGTTCTTC,CASSYTDSSSYNEQFF,TRBV6-5,TRBJ2-1,-,few
TGTGCCAGCAGCCAGAGCGGCACCGGGGAGCTGTTTTTT,CASSQSGTGELFF,TRBV7-9,TRBJ2-2,-,-
TGCGCCAGCAGCTTGGAGCAGCCAATTACCAATGAGCAGTTCTTC,CASSLEQPITNEQFF,TRBV5-1,TRBJ2-1,-,-
TGTGCCAGCTTTACTTGGACCGGCTCCTACAATGAGCAGTTCTTC,CASFTWTGSYNEQFF,TRBV27,TRBJ2-1,-,-
TGCAGTGCTACGAGCGCTTTCGGGACACCCCCTCAGGGCAATCAGCCCCAGCATTTT,CSATSAFGTPPQGNQPQHF,TRBV20-1,TRBJ1-5,-,many
TGTGCCAGCAATATGAACAGGGGCGGGACTGAAGCTTTCTTT,CASNMNRGGTEAFF,TRBV6-1,TRBJ1-1,TRBD1,-
TGTGCCAGCAGTTTATCGACTGTGGGCACAGATACGCAGTATTTT,CASSLSTVGTDTQYF,TRBV27,TRBJ2-3,-,few
TGTGCCAGCAAGTTTGGAGGGGAGGGTGTCGAGCAGTACTTC,CASKFGGEGVEQYF,TRBV27,TRBJ2-7,TRBD2,-
TGTGCCATCAGTGTACTAGCGGGAGGCAACAATGAGCAGTTCTTC,CAISVLAGGNNEQFF,TRBV10-3,TRBJ2-1,TRBD2,few
TGTGCCAGCAGCCCTTTGTGGGGGCGTTACCAAGAGACCCAGTACTTC,CASSPLWGRYQETQYF,TRBV27,TRBJ2-5,-,-
TGTGCCAGCAGTGAAACGCGGTGGGGTGAGACCCAGTACTTC,CASSETRWGETQYF,TRBV6-1,TRBJ2-5,-,-
TGCAGTGCCCCCCGAGCGGAGGGGTCCTACAATGAGCAGTTCTTC,CSAPRAEGSYNEQFF,TRBV20-1,TRBJ2-1,-,-
TGTGCCAGCAGCCGAGGGCAGCAGTATTTT,CASSRGQQYF,TRBV28,TRBJ2-3,-,-
TGTGCCAGCAGCCTCAGCGGGGCTGAAGAGACCCAGTACTTC,CASSLSGAEETQYF,TRBV4-2,TRBJ2-5,TRBD2,few
TGTGCCAGCAGCAAAGGGGGTCTAAGCGGGAGCTTGGGAGATACGCAGTATTTT,CASSKGGLSGSLGDTQYF,TRBV21-1,TRBJ2-3,-,-
TGCGCCAGCAGCCAAGATGGGAGCGGGACCCCTCTGGGGGGTTACAATGAGCAGTTCTTC,CASSQDGSGTPLGGYNEQFF,TRBV4-3,TRBJ2-1,TRBD2,few
TGTGCCATCAGATCCTTCGAGACTAGCGGGAATGAGCAGTTCTTC,CAIRSFETSGNEQFF,TRBV10-3,TRBJ2-1,TRBD2,-
TGTGCCAGCAGTACCCAGGGACAAGAGACCCAGTACTTC,CASSTQGQETQYF,TRBV6-5,TRBJ2-5,-,-